Following are 23 T cell receptor beta chains from one sample sequenced in a study of cytomegalovirus exposure and HLA in healthy donors. Primers for the PCR totalled 60 Vbeta and 13 Jbeta. The method was immunoSEQ multiplex PCR; TCRdb's version includes in-frame clones alone and lacks a portion of them. The sample records more than 110,000 clones, about 76% being singletons. The sample taken for sequencing was PBMCs. These receptors were taken from a man aged 18 to 30 in good health and CMV-seronegative.

This clone was picked up one time. The J gene is TRBJ2-1, the V gene TRBV13; 8 nucleotides align to TRBD2. In germline, CDR1 is PRHDT, CDR2 FYEKMQ (reference sequence). The J segment lost 0 bases and the V segment lost 3 bases, leaving 4 bases of the junction unmatched. CDR3 length equals 16 residues. The CDR3 sequence is CASSFSGDGSYNEQFF. CDR3 bases: TGTGCCAGCAGCTTTAGCGGGGACGGCTCCTACAATGAGCAGTTCTTC. Based on the CDR3 plus reference TRBV13 and TRBJ2-1, the full variable domain is AAGVIQSPRHLIKEKRETATLKCYPIPRHDTVYWYQQGPGQDPQFLISFYEKMQSDKGSIPDRFSAQQFSDYHSELNMSSLELGDSALYFCASSFSGDGSYNEQFFGPGTRLTVL.

The V and J genes are TRBV6-5 and TRBJ1-2, with D tentatively TRBD1 (6 bases). The germline V gene encodes CDR1 MNHEY and CDR2 SVGAGI. Trimming stripped 6 bases from V and 6 bases from J, with 20 bases between. The CDR3 is 15 residues long. The CDR3 region is CASRGSGTMFHGYTF. Written as DNA, the CDR3 is TGTGCCAGCAGGGGTAGCGGGACAATGTTTCATGGCTACACCTTC.

The genes are TRBV11-2 and TRBJ1-6; 9 bases align to TRBD1. CDR3 length: 16 residues. V dropped 3 bases and J dropped 6; count of bases not matched to a gene: 6. The germline gives CDR1 SGHAT, CDR2 FQNNGV. The CDR3 bases are TGTGCCAGCAGCTTCGACAGGGGGGTCTTTAATTCACCCCTCCACTTT. This encodes CASSFDRGVFNSPLHF.

The V gene is TRBV19, the J gene TRBJ1-2; 7 bases map to TRBD1. This CDR3 is 14 amino acids long. V was pared by 8 bases and J by 7 bases, with 13 bases of the junction left unmatched. Per germline, CDR1 LNHDA and CDR2 SQIVND (reference sequence). The CDR3 bases are TGTGCCAGTGTGCACACAGGGGTAGGGTTTGGCTACACCTTC. It is translated as CASVHTGVGFGYTF.

V is TRBV2 and J is TRBJ2-7; 9 bases line up with TRBD2. The germline V gene has CDR1 SNHLY and CDR2 FYNNEI. The CDR3 runs 14 residues. The trim removed 6 bases at V and 0 bases at J, leaving 3 bases unmatched. In DNA, the CDR3 is TGTGCCAGCAGATCTAGCGGGAACTCCTACGAGCAGTACTTC. Translated, it gives CASRSSGNSYEQYF.

The sample holds one count of this clone. The rearrangement joins TRBV9 to TRBJ2-3; D unresolved. V was pared by 0 bases and J by 3 bases, with 11 bases between. Germline CDR1 SGDLS, CDR2 YYNGEE. This CDR3 is 15 amino acids long. The CDR3 sequence is CASSVAPGTTDTQYF. In DNA, the CDR3 is TGTGCCAGCAGCGTAGCTCCGGGTACGACAGATACGCAGTATTTT. Combining the CDR3 with reference TRBV9 and TRBJ2-3 gives the whole variable domain DSGVTQTPKHLITATGQRVTLRCSPRSGDLSVYWYQQSLDQGLQFLIQYYNGEERAKGNILERFSAQQFPDLHSELNLSSLELGDSALYFCASSVAPGTTDTQYFGPGTRLTVL.

This sequence joins TRBV11-3 and TRBJ2-1, with 10 bases lining up with TRBD2. Germline V lookup: CDR1 SGHNT, CDR2 YENEEA. V lost 5 bases and J lost 4; bases outside the gene matches: 5. The CDR3 runs to 15 residues. The CDR3: CASSTGTSAYNEQFF. The CDR3 DNA sequence: TGTGCCAGCAGCACCGGGACTAGCGCTTACAATGAGCAGTTCTTC.

The rearrangement uses TRBV5-4 and TRBJ2-4; TRBD1 agrees at 8 bases. The germline V gene encodes CDR1 SGHNT and CDR2 YYREEE (reference sequence). With 4 bases clipped from V and 2 bases from J, the junction kept 5 bases outside the gene matches. CDR3 length: 15 residues. The CDR3 sequence is CASSPTGESKNIQYF. The DNA for the CDR3 is TGTGCCAGCAGCCCGACAGGGGAATCCAAAAACATTCAGTACTTC.

The chain uses TRBV5-1 and TRBJ2-2, with TRBD2 as a possible D gene (5 bases). V was cut by 0 bases and J by 5 bases, with 11 bases left in between. Germline values: CDR1 SGHRS, CDR2 YFSETQ. The CDR3 runs to 15 residues. The CDR3 sequence: CASSLAGINTGELFF. The CDR3 region has the DNA TGCGCCAGCAGCTTGGCGGGGATAAATACCGGGGAGCTGTTTTTT.

The chain joins TRBV11-2 to TRBJ1-1, with TRBD1 matching over 7 bases. This CDR3 comprises 15 residues. V lost 1 base, J lost 4 bases, and 6 bases stayed unmatched. Germline CDR1 and CDR2: SGHAT and FQNNGV. CDR3 in amino acids: CASSLAGQAGTEAFF. The DNA of the CDR3 is TGTGCCAGCAGCTTAGCAGGACAGGCGGGCACTGAAGCTTTCTTT.

This clone was picked up a small number of times. The chain employs TRBV6-1 and TRBJ1-1; D ambiguous. Trimming removed 7 bases at V and 1 base at J, with 10 bases between. Germline assignment: CDR1 MNHNS and CDR2 SASEGT. The CDR3 covers 13 residues. The CDR3 reads CASTKTRNTEAFF. The CDR3 DNA reads as TGTGCCAGCACCAAAACTCGGAACACTGAAGCTTTCTTT.

V is TRBV9 and J is TRBJ2-1; 8 nucleotides line up with TRBD2. Germline V gene data show CDR1 as SGDLS and CDR2 as YYNGEE. The ends lost 5 bases at V and 0 bases at J; junction bases unmatched: 4. CDR3 length: 15 residues. The CDR3 DNA reads as TGTGCCAGCAGTTTAGCGGGGAGCTCCTACAATGAGCAGTTCTTC. This codes for CASSLAGSSYNEQFF.

V is TRBV5-1 and J is TRBJ2-2; D unresolved. Germline V gene lookup returns CDR1 SGHRS and CDR2 YFSETQ. Trimming pared 6 bases from V and 0 bases from J, leaving 9 bases between. The CDR3 spans 14 residues. As DNA, the CDR3 is TGCGCCAGCACGGTGGGCACGAACACCGGGGAGCTGTTTTTT. Its translation: CASTVGTNTGELFF.

The V and J genes are TRBV7-2 and TRBJ1-1; 7 bases line up with TRBD1. V dropped 11 bases and J dropped 2; count of bases not matched to a gene: 23. This CDR3 is built from 18 residues. Germline-derived CDR1 and CDR2 are SGHTA and FQGNSA. CDR3 in DNA: TGTGCCGTCGTGGGTCGACTCACCGGGACAGCTCCTAACACTGAAGCTTTCTTT. Translated, it gives CAVVGRLTGTAPNTEAFF.

The genes are TRBV7-2 and TRBJ2-7; a weak D match, TRBD2 (6 bases). The germline V gene encodes CDR1 SGHTA and CDR2 FQGNSA. Trimming left V 5 bases short and J 6 bases short, with 20 bases between. The CDR3 has 15 amino acids. CDR3 sequence reads: CASSPPNGGAGEQYF. DNA for the CDR3: TGTGCCAGCAGCCCCCCGAACGGAGGGGCGGGCGAGCAGTACTTC.

The gene calls are TRBV11-2 and TRBJ2-1, with a possible D match to TRBD1 (6 bases). Germline values: CDR1 SGHAT, CDR2 FQNNGV. This CDR3 is 15 amino acids long. Deletions cut 5 bases from V and 5 bases from J, with 16 bases between. Here the CDR3 reads CASSLAHRVNNEQFF. The CDR3 nucleotides are TGTGCCAGCAGCCTCGCCCACAGGGTTAACAATGAGCAGTTCTTC. Full variable domain (missing parts from reference TRBV11-2 and TRBJ2-1): EAGVAQSPRYKIIEKRQSVAFWCNPISGHATLYWYQQILGQGPKLLIQFQNNGVVDDSQLPKDRFSAERLKGVDSTLKIQPAKLEDSAVYLCASSLAHRVNNEQFFGPGTRLTVL.

The genes are TRBV28 and TRBJ2-7, with unresolved D. This CDR3 contains 11 residues. Per the germline V gene, CDR1 is MDHEN and CDR2 is SYDVKM. Between the trimmed V and J ends, which lost 8 bases and 5 bases, there was a span of 10 bases. In DNA, the CDR3 is TGTGCCAGCTCTCCTATGGACGAGCAGTACTTC. Its translation is CASSPMDEQYF.

The V call is TRBV7-9, the J call TRBJ1-5; D remains unclear. Looked up from germline, CDR1 is SEHNR and CDR2 is FQNEAQ (reference sequence). Trimming left V 1 base short and J 9 bases short, with 4 bases between. The CDR3 extends over 11 amino acids. In nucleotides, the CDR3 is TGTGCCAGCAGCTTAGACGGGCCCCAGCATTTT. This gives the protein CASSLDGPQHF.

The V gene is TRBV6-1, the J gene TRBJ1-2; the match to TRBD1 covers 8 bases. The CDR3 loop spans 14 amino acids. The V gene end was trimmed by 1 base and the J gene end by 8 bases; junction bases not matched to a gene: 6. Germline CDR1 and CDR2: MNHNS and SASEGT. The CDR3 sequence is CASSEGRRGRGYTF. The CDR3 DNA is TGTGCCAGCAGTGAAGGGCGCAGGGGGCGAGGCTACACCTTC.

This chain joins TRBV6-5 and TRBJ1-1; 7 nucleotides align to TRBD1. The CDR3 loop spans 14 amino acids. J lost 4 bases, V lost 4 bases, and 6 bases had no gene match. The germline CDR1 and CDR2 sequences are MNHEY and SVGAGI. The CDR3 DNA reads TGTGCCAGCAGTTCCAACAGGGGATCCACTGAAGCTTTCTTT. Protein sequence: CASSSNRGSTEAFF.

This chain uses TRBV6-1 with TRBJ1-6; TRBD1 is a possible D gene (5 bases). Between the trimmed V and J ends, which lost 4 bases and 6 bases, there was a span of 22 bases. In germline, CDR1 is MNHNS, CDR2 SASEGT. The CDR3 has 18 amino acids. CDR3 in DNA: TGTGCCAGCAGTGTCGATCTAAATACCCGGGGACTTAATTCACCCCTCCACTTT. Protein product: CASSVDLNTRGLNSPLHF.

The rearrangement joins TRBV5-4 to TRBJ2-1, with TRBD2 matching over 7 bases. The germline gives CDR1 SGHNT, CDR2 YYREEE (reference sequence). The trim removed 0 bases at V and 8 bases at J, leaving 5 bases unmatched. The length of the CDR3 is 14 residues. CDR3 coding DNA: TGTGCCAGCAGCTTGGACCTAGCGGAGGATGAGCAGTTCTTC. This encodes CASSLDLAEDEQFF. The variable domain in full, with the rest retrieved from reference TRBV5-4 and TRBJ2-1, is ETGVTQSPTHLIKTRGQQVTLRCSSQSGHNTVSWYQQALGQGPQFIFQYYREEENGRGNFPPRFSGLQFPNYSSELNVNALELDDSALYLCASSLDLAEDEQFFGPGTRLTVL.

The chain combines TRBV11-3 with TRBJ1-1; tentatively, D is TRBD1 (5 bases). The germline V gene encodes CDR1 SGHNT and CDR2 YENEEA. This CDR3 has 14 residues. V lost 3 bases to trimming and J lost 1 base, with 9 bases between them. CDR3 amino acids: CASSLEQANTEAFF. CDR3 coding DNA: TGTGCCAGCAGCTTGGAACAGGCGAACACTGAAGCTTTCTTT.